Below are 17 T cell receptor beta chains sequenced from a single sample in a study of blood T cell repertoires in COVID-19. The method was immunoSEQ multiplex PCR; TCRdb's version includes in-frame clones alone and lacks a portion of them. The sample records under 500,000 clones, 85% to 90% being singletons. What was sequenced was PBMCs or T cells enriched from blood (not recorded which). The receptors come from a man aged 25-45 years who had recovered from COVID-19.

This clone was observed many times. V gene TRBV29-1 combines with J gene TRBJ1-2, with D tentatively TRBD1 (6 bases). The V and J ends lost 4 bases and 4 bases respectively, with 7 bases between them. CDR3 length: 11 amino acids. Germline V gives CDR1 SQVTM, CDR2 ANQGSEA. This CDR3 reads CSVVQGYGYTF. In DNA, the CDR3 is TGCAGCGTTGTACAGGGCTATGGCTACACCTTC.

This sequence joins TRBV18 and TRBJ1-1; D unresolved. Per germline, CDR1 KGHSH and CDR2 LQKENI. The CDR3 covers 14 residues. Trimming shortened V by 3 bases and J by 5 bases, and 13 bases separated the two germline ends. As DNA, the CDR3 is TGTGCCAGCTCACCTGAGGAGGGCCGGACTGAAGCTTTCTTT. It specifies CASSPEEGRTEAFF.

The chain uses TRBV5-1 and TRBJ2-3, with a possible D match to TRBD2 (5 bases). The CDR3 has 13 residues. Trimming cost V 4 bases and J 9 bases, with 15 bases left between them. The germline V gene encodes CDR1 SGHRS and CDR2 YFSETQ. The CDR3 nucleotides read TGCGCCAGCAGCGACCCCGGGGTTGACACGCAGTATTTT. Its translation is CASSDPGVDTQYF.

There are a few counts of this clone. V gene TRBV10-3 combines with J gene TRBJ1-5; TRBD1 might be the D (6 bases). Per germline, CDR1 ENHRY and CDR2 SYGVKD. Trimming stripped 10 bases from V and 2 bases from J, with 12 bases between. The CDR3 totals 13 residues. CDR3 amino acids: CATGQSGNQPQHF. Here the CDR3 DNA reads TGTGCCACCGGACAGTCTGGCAATCAGCCCCAGCATTTT.

The CDR3 sequence: CASSHELYQTGGRRNTIYF. The CDR3 nucleotides read TGTGCCAGCAGCCACGAACTATACCAAACAGGGGGTCGGAGAAACACCATATATTTT. The chain combines TRBV6-7 with TRBJ1-3, with 8 bases matching TRBD1. TRBV6-7 qualifies as an ORF whose function is uncertain. V lost 6 bases, J lost 5 bases, and 21 bases stayed unmatched. The CDR3 spans 19 residues.

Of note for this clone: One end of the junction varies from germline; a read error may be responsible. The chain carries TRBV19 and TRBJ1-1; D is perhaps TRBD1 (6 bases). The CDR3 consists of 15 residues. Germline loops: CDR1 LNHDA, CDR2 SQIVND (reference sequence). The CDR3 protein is CASRMWTVPNTEAFF. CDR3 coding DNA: TGTGCCAGTCGTATGTGGACAGTTCCGAACACTGAAGCTTTCTTT.

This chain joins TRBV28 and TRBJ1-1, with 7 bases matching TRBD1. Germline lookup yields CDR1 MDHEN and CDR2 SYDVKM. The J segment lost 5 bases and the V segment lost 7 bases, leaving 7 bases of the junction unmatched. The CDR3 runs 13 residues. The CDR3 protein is CASTIQGSTEAFF. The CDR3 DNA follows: TGTGCCAGCACGATACAGGGGAGTACTGAAGCTTTCTTT.

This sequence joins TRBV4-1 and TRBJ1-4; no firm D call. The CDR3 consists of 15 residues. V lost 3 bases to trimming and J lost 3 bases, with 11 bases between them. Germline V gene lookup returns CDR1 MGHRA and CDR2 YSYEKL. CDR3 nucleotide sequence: TGCGCCAGCAGCCACGGCCTTGGAGCTAATGAAAAACTGTTTTTT. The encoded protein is CASSHGLGANEKLFF.

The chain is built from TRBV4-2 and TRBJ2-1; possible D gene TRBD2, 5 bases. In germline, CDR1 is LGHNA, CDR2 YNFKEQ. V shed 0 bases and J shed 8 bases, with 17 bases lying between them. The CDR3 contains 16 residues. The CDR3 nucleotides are TGTGCCAGCAGCCAAGACGTCCAAGGGAGTTTCTATGAGCAGTTCTTC. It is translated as CASSQDVQGSFYEQFF.

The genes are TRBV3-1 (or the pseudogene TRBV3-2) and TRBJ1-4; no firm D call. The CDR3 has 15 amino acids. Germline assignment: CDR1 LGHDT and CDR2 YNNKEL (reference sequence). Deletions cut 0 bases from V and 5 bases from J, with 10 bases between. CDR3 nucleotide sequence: TGTGCCAGCAGCCAAGACGGGATGCTAAATGAAAAACTGTTTTTT. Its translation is CASSQDGMLNEKLFF.

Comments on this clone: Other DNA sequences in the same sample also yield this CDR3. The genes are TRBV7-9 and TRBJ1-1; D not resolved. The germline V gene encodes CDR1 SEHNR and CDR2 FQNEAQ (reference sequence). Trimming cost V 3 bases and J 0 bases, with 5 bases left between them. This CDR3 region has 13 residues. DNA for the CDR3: TGTGCCAGCAGCTTCCTATTGAACACTGAAGCTTTCTTT. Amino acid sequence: CASSFLLNTEAFF. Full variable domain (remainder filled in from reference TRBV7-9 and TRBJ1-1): DTGVSQNPRHKITKRGQNVTFRCDPISEHNRLYWYRQTLGQGPEFLTYFQNEAQLEKSRLLSDRFSAERPKGSFSTLEIQRTEQGDSAMYLCASSFLLNTEAFFGQGTRLTVV.

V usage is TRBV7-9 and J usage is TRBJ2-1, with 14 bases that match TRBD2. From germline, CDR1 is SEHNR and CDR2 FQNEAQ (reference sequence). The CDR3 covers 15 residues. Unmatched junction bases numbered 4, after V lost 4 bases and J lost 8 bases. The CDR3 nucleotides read TGTGCCAGCAGCTGGGGACTAGCGGGAGCCGATGAGCAGTTCTTC. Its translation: CASSWGLAGADEQFF.

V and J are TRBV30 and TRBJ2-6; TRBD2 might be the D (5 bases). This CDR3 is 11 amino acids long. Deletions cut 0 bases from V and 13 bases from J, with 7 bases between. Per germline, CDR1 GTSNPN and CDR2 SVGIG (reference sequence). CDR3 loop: CAWSVTGVLTF. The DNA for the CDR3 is TGTGCCTGGAGTGTAACGGGAGTCCTGACTTTC.

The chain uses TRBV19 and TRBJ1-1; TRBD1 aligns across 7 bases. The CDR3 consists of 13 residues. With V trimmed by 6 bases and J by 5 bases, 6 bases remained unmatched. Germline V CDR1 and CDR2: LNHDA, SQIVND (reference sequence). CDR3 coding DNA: TGTGCCAGTAGGCGACAGGGTGGTACTGAAGCTTTCTTT. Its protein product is CASRRQGGTEAFF.

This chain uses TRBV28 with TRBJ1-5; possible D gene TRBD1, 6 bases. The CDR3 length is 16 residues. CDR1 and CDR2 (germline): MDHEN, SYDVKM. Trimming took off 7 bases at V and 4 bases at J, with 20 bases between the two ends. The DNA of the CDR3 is TGTGCCAGCACCTGGGGGGGCGCGGGAGGGAATCAGCCCCAGCATTTT. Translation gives CASTWGGAGGNQPQHF.

CDR3 protein: CATSGRGNTIYF. Here the CDR3 DNA reads TGTGCCACCTCGGGGAGAGGAAACACCATATATTTT. The V and J genes are TRBV7-8 and TRBJ1-3; D unresolved. Trimming left V 10 bases short and J 4 bases short, with 11 bases between. Germline-derived CDR1 and CDR2 are SGHVS and FQNEAQ. The CDR3 extends over 12 amino acids.

The CDR3 region is CASSWGTGFSSYNEQFF. The CDR3 bases are TGTGCCAGCAGCTGGGGGACAGGGTTCAGCTCCTACAATGAGCAGTTCTTC. The V gene is TRBV5-5, the J gene TRBJ2-1, with 9 positions matching TRBD1. Germline CDR1 reads SGHKS; CDR2 reads YYEKEE (reference sequence). This CDR3 is built from 17 residues. Unmatched junction bases numbered 7, after V lost 3 bases and J lost 0 bases. Full variable domain (remainder filled in from reference TRBV5-5 and TRBJ2-1): DAGVTQSPTHLIKTRGQQVTLRCSPISGHKSVSWYQQVLGQGPQFIFQYYEKEERGRGNFPDRFSARQFPNYSSELNVNALLLGDSALYLCASSWGTGFSSYNEQFFGPGTRLTVL.